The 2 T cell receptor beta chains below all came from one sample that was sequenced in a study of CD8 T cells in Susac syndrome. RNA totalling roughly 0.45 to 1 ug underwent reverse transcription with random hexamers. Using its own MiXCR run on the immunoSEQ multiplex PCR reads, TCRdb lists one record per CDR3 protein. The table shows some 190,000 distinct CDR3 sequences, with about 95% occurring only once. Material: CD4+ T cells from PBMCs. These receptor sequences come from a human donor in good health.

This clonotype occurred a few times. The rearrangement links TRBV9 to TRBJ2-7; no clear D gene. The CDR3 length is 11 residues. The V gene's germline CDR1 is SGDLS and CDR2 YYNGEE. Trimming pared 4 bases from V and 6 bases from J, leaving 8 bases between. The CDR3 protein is CASSSPGEQYF. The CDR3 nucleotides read TGTGCCAGCAGCTCACCCGGCGAGCAGTACTTC.

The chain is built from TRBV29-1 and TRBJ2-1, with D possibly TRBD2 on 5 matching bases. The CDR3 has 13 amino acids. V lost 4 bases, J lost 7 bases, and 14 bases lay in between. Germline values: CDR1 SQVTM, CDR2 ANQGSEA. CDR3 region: CSVGNSRGNEQFF. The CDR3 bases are TGCAGCGTTGGAAATAGTCGGGGAAATGAGCAGTTCTTC.